A selection of T cell receptor beta chains follows, all from one sample in a study of blood T cell repertoires in COVID-19. Here immunoSEQ multiplex PCR was the method, and the copy in TCRdb shows in-frame clones only, minus some. This sample has 350,000 or so clones, with 89% found just once. The sample comprised peripheral blood. The receptors were sampled from a woman between 55 and 75 years old with COVID-19, enrolled during active disease. CDR3s include the opening cysteine and the closing phenylalanine or tryptophan. Fields, in order: J gene, D gene, clone size, V gene, CDR3 protein, CDR3 DNA. The D gene is left open where the match is weak. Size tells how often a clone was seen (once, few, many) or the class of an expanded clone, and some rows leave it out.

>TRBJ1-4|NA|once|TRBV9
CASSARATNEKLFF
TGTGCCAGCAGCGCCAGGGCAACTAATGAAAAACTGTTTTTT
>TRBJ2-1|NA|NA|TRBV6-5
CASIRRPGNEQFF
TGTGCCAGCATCCGCCGTCCAGGCAATGAGCAGTTCTTC
>TRBJ2-3|TRBD2|NA|TRBV7-9
CASSLSKSGGIGNTQYF
TGTGCCAGCAGCTTATCTAAGAGCGGGGGGATAGGAAATACGCAGTATTTT
>TRBJ1-6|NA|NA|TRBV20-1
CSASDTTSGSPLHF
TGCAGTGCTAGTGACACCACCTCGGGTTCACCCCTCCACTTT
>TRBJ2-5|NA|NA|TRBV27
CASSLSRGAGREETQYF
TGTGCCAGCAGTTTATCCCGGGGGGCGGGCCGGGAAGAGACCCAGTACTTC
>TRBJ2-1|TRBD1|NA|TRBV5-6
CASNILETGGREQFF
TGTGCCAGCAACATCCTTGAGACAGGGGGCCGTGAGCAGTTCTTC
>TRBJ1-2|NA|NA|TRBV12-3/TRBV12-4
CASTASSGGYTF
TGTGCCAGCACAGCGAGTTCGGGAGGCTACACCTTC
>TRBJ1-1|NA|NA|TRBV9
CASSVSDSEAFF
TGTGCCAGCAGCGTCTCAGACAGTGAAGCTTTCTTT
>TRBJ2-1|TRBD1|NA|TRBV27
CASGTGGIRNEQFF
TGTGCCAGCGGTACAGGGGGTATTAGGAATGAGCAGTTCTTC
>TRBJ1-1|NA|NA|TRBV14
CASSQGPLNTEAFF
TGTGCCAGCAGCCAAGGGCCACTGAACACTGAAGCTTTCTTT
>TRBJ1-6|NA|NA|TRBV14
CASSLRVTSTPYSPLHF
TGTGCCAGCAGCCTTCGCGTGACTTCAACCCCCTATTCACCCCTCCACTTT
>TRBJ1-6|TRBD1|NA|TRBV6-5
CASSSTGGGSPLHF
TGTGCCAGCAGTTCCACAGGGGGCGGCTCACCCCTCCACTTT
>TRBJ2-1|NA|NA|TRBV5-4
CASSARTEGGEQFF
TGTGCCAGCAGCGCCAGGACAGAAGGCGGTGAGCAGTTCTTC
>TRBJ2-7|TRBD1|NA|TRBV10-3
CAISPTGSYEQYF
TGTGCCATCAGCCCGACAGGGTCCTACGAGCAGTACTTC
>TRBJ2-5|TRBD1|NA|TRBV5-4
CASSSGQARETQYF
TGTGCCAGCAGCTCGGGACAGGCGAGGGAGACCCAGTACTTC
>TRBJ1-3|NA|NA|TRBV2
CASSLGNTIYF
TGTGCCAGCAGTCTGGGAAACACCATATATTTT
>TRBJ2-6|NA|NA|TRBV9
CASSVRRANYYSGANVLTF
TGTGCCAGCAGCGTACGCAGGGCCAACTATTACTCTGGGGCCAACGTCCTGACTTTC
>TRBJ2-2|NA|NA|TRBV9
CASSNGVSSRELFF
TGTGCCAGCAGCAACGGGGTCTCGAGCAGGGAGCTGTTTTTT
>TRBJ2-1|NA|NA|TRBV29-1
CSVEGGASSYNEQFF
TGCAGCGTTGAGGGCGGGGCCAGCTCCTACAATGAGCAGTTCTTC
>TRBJ2-7|NA|NA|TRBV11-2
CASSLQGSTLHAYEQYF
TGTGCCAGCAGCTTACAGGGTTCGACTCTACACGCCTACGAGCAGTACTTC
>TRBJ1-1|NA|once|TRBV5-1
CASSLGPATEAFF
TGCGCCAGCAGCCTGGGGCCCGCCACTGAAGCTTTCTTT
>TRBJ1-5|NA|NA|TRBV5-8
CASSLSGYKPQHF
TGTGCCAGCAGCTTGTCAGGATATAAGCCCCAGCATTTT
>TRBJ1-3|TRBD1|NA|TRBV2
CASSPSDRFSGNTIYF
TGTGCCAGCAGTCCCTCGGACAGGTTCTCTGGAAACACCATATATTTT
>TRBJ2-7|NA|NA|TRBV9
CASSVAPKHEQYF
TGTGCCAGCAGCGTAGCTCCTAAGCACGAGCAGTACTTC
>TRBJ1-4|TRBD1|NA|TRBV7-2
CASSSQGAYEKLFF
TGTGCCAGCAGCTCACAGGGGGCGTACGAAAAACTGTTTTTT
>TRBJ1-3|NA|once|TRBV9
CASSDRVSGNTIYF
TGTGCCAGCAGCGACAGAGTCTCTGGAAACACCATATATTTT
>TRBJ2-1|TRBD2|NA|TRBV4-1
CASSHGGAYNEQFF
TGCGCCAGCAGCCACGGGGGGGCCTACAATGAGCAGTTCTTC
>TRBJ2-7|TRBD1|NA|TRBV11-3
CASSRDRTYEQYF
TGTGCCAGCAGCCGGGACAGAACCTACGAGCAGTACTTC
>TRBJ2-4|TRBD1|NA|TRBV24-1
CATSEGGSKNIQYF
TGTGCCACCAGTGAAGGGGGCTCCAAAAACATTCAGTACTTC
>TRBJ1-1|NA|NA|TRBV7-9
CASSAQGNTEAFF
TGTGCCAGCAGCGCACAGGGGAACACTGAAGCTTTCTTT
>TRBJ1-3|NA|NA|TRBV5-1
CASSLDPSSGNTIYF
TGCGCCAGCAGCTTGGACCCGAGCTCTGGAAACACCATATATTTT
>TRBJ2-1|TRBD1|NA|TRBV7-9
CASSLAQTGSSLNEQFF
TGTGCCAGCAGCTTAGCACAGACAGGGTCCTCACTCAATGAGCAGTTCTTC
>TRBJ1-1|NA|NA|TRBV6-1
CASSGRELTHPDLAFF
TGTGCCAGCAGTGGCAGGGAATTGACTCACCCCGACTTAGCTTTCTTT
>TRBJ1-5|NA|NA|TRBV12-2
CASRLALLRDPRTKTCNQPQHF
TGTGCAAGTCGCTTAGCCCTACTAAGGGACCCAAGGACTAAGACATGCAATCAGCCCCAGCATTTT
>TRBJ2-5|TRBD1|NA|TRBV6-5
CASSWTGGSQETQYF
TGTGCCAGCAGTTGGACAGGGGGCTCCCAAGAGACCCAGTACTTC
>TRBJ2-3|NA|NA|TRBV15
CATKAATGPTDTQYF
TGTGCCACCAAGGCGGCAACAGGGCCCACAGATACGCAGTATTTT
>TRBJ1-2|NA|NA|TRBV11-2
CASSLEREGYTF
TGTGCCAGCAGCTTAGAGCGGGAAGGCTACACCTTC
>TRBJ1-2|NA|NA|TRBV14
CASSLTGGAHYGYTF
TGTGCCAGCAGCCTCACTGGGGGGGCTCACTATGGCTACACCTTC
>TRBJ1-3|TRBD1|once|TRBV10-1
CARGTGSGNTIYF
TGCGCCAGGGGGACAGGGTCAGGAAACACCATATATTTT
>TRBJ1-1|TRBD1|NA|TRBV6-5
CASSPDRGLNTEAFF
TGTGCCAGCAGTCCGGACAGGGGTTTGAACACTGAAGCTTTCTTT
>TRBJ2-1|NA|NA|TRBV11-2
CASSLETQGEQFF
TGTGCCAGCAGCTTAGAAACCCAGGGGGAGCAGTTCTTC
>TRBJ1-5|TRBD1|NA|TRBV6-2/TRBV6-3
CASSYSYGQDLQNRHQPQHF
TGTGCCAGCAGTTACTCCTACGGACAGGATCTCCAGAACCGCCATCAGCCCCAGCATTTT
>TRBJ1-2|TRBD1|NA|TRBV9
CASSVETGAYGYTF
TGTGCCAGCAGCGTAGAGACAGGGGCCTATGGCTACACCTTC
>TRBJ2-7|NA|many|TRBV28
CASSSGVDYEQYF
TGTGCCAGCAGTTCGGGGGTGGACTACGAGCAGTACTTC
>TRBJ1-1|TRBD1|NA|TRBV10-1
CASSSGQGQAFF
TGCGCCAGCAGTTCCGGACAGGGGCAAGCTTTCTTT
>TRBJ1-6|TRBD1|NA|TRBV11-2
CASSRTGSSPLHF
TGTGCCAGCAGTCGGACAGGGTCTTCACCCCTCCACTTT
>TRBJ1-1|TRBD1|NA|TRBV15
CATSRGGTQGLNTEAFF
TGTGCCACCAGCAGAGGGGGGACACAGGGGTTGAACACTGAAGCTTTCTTT
>TRBJ1-2|NA|NA|TRBV19
CASSISGRGYTF
TGTGCCAGTAGTATATCAGGGAGGGGCTACACCTTC
>TRBJ1-5|NA|once|TRBV21-1
CASSAGGQNQPQHF
TGTGCCAGCAGCGCGGGGGGACAGAATCAGCCCCAGCATTTT
>TRBJ1-2|TRBD1|NA|TRBV30
CAWSSGTGARGYTF
TGTGCCTGGAGCTCCGGGACAGGCGCCCGCGGCTACACCTTC
>TRBJ2-3|NA|NA|TRBV15
CATSRPRETDTQYF
TGTGCCACCAGCAGACCCCGCGAGACAGATACGCAGTATTTT
>TRBJ2-5|TRBD2|NA|TRBV7-3
CASSLMRGGLETQYF
TGTGCCAGCAGCTTAATGCGGGGGGGCCTAGAGACCCAGTACTTC
>TRBJ1-1|NA|NA|TRBV7-2
CASSYQLLETVQNTEAFF
TGTGCCAGCAGCTACCAACTCCTGGAGACAGTACAGAACACTGAAGCTTTCTTT
>TRBJ1-1|NA|once|TRBV3-1/TRBV3-2
CASSQGISANTEAFF
TGTGCCAGCAGCCAAGGTATTAGCGCGAACACTGAAGCTTTCTTT
>TRBJ2-2|TRBD1|NA|TRBV3-1/TRBV3-2
CASSDQTGGFAGELFF
TGTGCCAGCAGCGATCAGACAGGGGGCTTTGCCGGGGAGCTGTTTTTT